This T cell receptor (beta chain) was obtained from a study of OX40 agonist ivuxolimab in advanced cancers. The ends lost 4 bases at V and 8 bases at J; junction bases unmatched: 6. There are 14 residues in the CDR3. Germline CDR1 SGHDN, CDR2 FVKESK. Profiling relied on immunoSEQ multiplex PCR, and the TCRdb table lists in-frame clones only, not all of them. The sample records about 26,000 clones, 80% to 90% being singletons. The sequenced sample was CD4+ or CD8+ T cells sorted from blood, obtained in a trial of the OX40 agonist ivuxolimab. This sequence was found in an adult with an advanced solid tumor such as melanoma, head and neck, liver or kidney cancer. V is TRBV14 and J is TRBJ1-1, with 11 bases lining up with TRBD1. The DNA of the CDR3 is TGTGCCAGCAGCCGAACCGGGACAGGGGGGGAAGCTTTCTTT. This gives the protein CASSRTGTGGEAFF. The complete variable domain, with remaining parts taken from reference TRBV14 and TRBJ1-1, reads EAGVTQFPSHSVIEKGQTVTLRCDPISGHDNLYWYRRVMGKEIKFLLHFVKESKQDESGMPNNRFLAERTGGTYSTLKVQPAELEDSGVYFCASSRTGTGGEAFFGQGTRLTVV.